The entry that follows covers one T cell receptor (beta chain) sequence. The antigen it binds to is not known. The junction does not match germline at one end; this may be a read error. This record belongs to a study of sequential checkpoint blockade in melanoma (dated by TCRdb to between 2018 and 2021). Looking at the study overall: Using 1:1 randomization, the trial assigned patients either to first-line nivolumab followed by ipilimumab (arm A) or to ipilimumab followed by nivolumab (arm B). Both trial sequences were followed by maintenance nivolumab. Overall results and qualifications from the work: The response-prediction model combining TCR metrics and mutation burden needs validation in larger, independent patient cohorts.

Sample treatment or condition, as interpreted from the label and publication: randomized to nivolumab then ipilimumab (arm A) or the reverse (arm B). None of the trial patients had been given prior DNA-damaging chemotherapy. On a FACS Aria II flow cytometer, live CD3+CD8+ cells that were negative for CD19 and CD56 were sorted from thawed PBMCs. CheckMate 064, a randomized, open-label phase II trial of sequential checkpoint blockade, was the source of the samples, all of which came from patients with melanoma. Leukapheresis was used to collect peripheral blood mononuclear cells, which were then purified with Ficoll-Paque and frozen in human serum with roughly 10% DMSO. Purity of sorted blood CD3+CD8+ cells was verified at >98% immediately after sorting, followed by DNA extraction. The CDR3, from cysteine to phenylalanine, totals 16 residues. Solely the CDR3 DNA is kept, with 48 bases framed from the first base. Via the germline V gene, CDR1 is SGHTA and CDR2 FQGNSA.

TCRbeta CDR3 regions were immunosequenced from genomic DNA with the immunoSEQ Assay. Before high-throughput sequencing, genomic DNA was amplified using bias-controlled multiplex PCR. Turning to the authors' computational methods: To quantify the absolute abundance of each unique TCRbeta CDR3 region, the sequences were collapsed and filtered. Clonality, defined as 1 minus Pielou's evenness, was calculated using productive rearrangements only. A previously published method was used to identify clones whose frequencies were significantly greater in on-treatment samples than in baseline samples. TCRdb obtained this table from immuneACCESS and retained in-frame rearrangements with V and J assigned. These tables miss some clones; where compared with another copy, unresolved V genes account for less than half of the shortfall, and the remainder is unexplained. V, J and clone size reflect that table, while D and trimming were determined from the DNA. This sample has 25,000 to 30,000 clones in its table, and 70% to 80% of those were observed once. The ten largest clones capture 13% of the sample.

This sequence was found in a human donor with melanoma. The chain is made from TRBV7-2 and TRBJ1-2, and TRBD1 aligns with 12 junction nucleotides. Sequences were derived from CD8+ T cells sorted from blood (inferred from file names), sampled from a patient given nivolumab and ipilimumab in sequence. The base sequence is TGTGCCAGCAGCTTACCGGGACAGGGGGCTAAGTATGGCTACACCTTC. It translates to CASSLPGQGAKYGYTF.